Listed here is a single T cell receptor (beta chain). Antigen: not known. The PCR ran on 60 Vbeta and 13 Jbeta primers. Produced via immunoSEQ multiplex PCR; TCRdb's table is partial and in-frame only. The table lists some 170,000 clones, approximately 80% of them singletons. The sample originates from a study of cytomegalovirus exposure and HLA in healthy donors. Findings of the study overall: In a later analysis, several top co-occurrence clusters appeared linked to parvovirus B19, influenza, CMV and Epstein-Barr virus.

The germline V gene encodes CDR1 SGHRS and CDR2 YFSETQ. V gave up 3 bases and J gave up 6 bases, with 19 bases separating them. There are 15 residues in the CDR3. The sample comprised PBMCs. The rearrangement joins TRBV5-1 to TRBJ2-7; the D gene is possibly TRBD1 (5 bases). The clonotype originates from a man under 40 in good health and CMV-seropositive. The CDR3 loop reads CASSSENQGSGEQYF. CDR3 sequence (DNA): TGCGCCAGCAGCTCGGAGAATCAGGGATCGGGCGAGCAGTACTTC.